Below are 25 T cell receptor beta chains sequenced from a single sample in a study of T cells after yellow fever vaccination. Via MiXCR, TCRdb re-called the 5' RACE reads, giving one row per CDR3 protein. The sample holds hundreds of thousands of distinct CDR3 sequences, about 13% seen once. Sample: PBMCs, taken on the day of the yellow fever booster vaccination. These receptors were taken from a man younger than 45 who received the YFV17D yellow fever vaccine.

V gene TRBV10-3 combines with J gene TRBJ2-3; no reliable D call. The CDR3 has 13 residues. Trimming removed 4 bases at V and 2 bases at J, with 7 bases between. Germline CDR1 reads ENHRY; CDR2 reads SYGVKD. The CDR3 sequence: CAISGEITDTQYF. The CDR3 DNA sequence: TGTGCCATCAGTGGGGAAATCACAGATACGCAGTATTTT.

The chain is built from TRBV6-5 and TRBJ1-2; possibly TRBD1 for D (6 bases). V lost 4 bases and J lost 3, with 12 bases in between. The germline gives CDR1 MNHEY, CDR2 SVGAGI. The CDR3 is 14 residues long. CDR3 region: CASSFISGDYGYTF. The CDR3 DNA is TGTGCCAGCAGTTTCATTTCAGGGGACTATGGCTACACCTTC.

The chain links TRBV6-2 or TRBV6-3 to TRBJ2-1; 12 bases are a match to TRBD2. V lost 0 bases and J lost 0; bases outside the gene matches: 6. CDR1 and CDR2 from the germline V gene are MNHEY and SVGEGT. The CDR3 sequence is 19 residues long. As DNA, the CDR3 is TGTGCCAGCAGTTACTCCTGGACTAGCGGGAAGGGCTCCTACAATGAGCAGTTCTTC. Protein product: CASSYSWTSGKGSYNEQFF.

This clonotype came up a few times. The V gene is TRBV7-2, the J gene TRBJ2-5, with D perhaps matching TRBD2 (5 bases). Trimming shortened V by 2 bases and J by 0 bases, and 16 bases separated the two germline ends. CDR3 length: 17 residues. Germline-derived CDR1 and CDR2 are SGHTA and FQGNSA. CDR3 sequence reads: CASSLNPGRGYQETQYF. The CDR3 bases are TGTGCCAGCAGCTTAAACCCGGGTCGCGGGTACCAAGAGACCCAGTACTTC.

The J gene is TRBJ2-7, the V gene TRBV28; 7 nucleotides match TRBD1. The CDR3 sequence is 15 residues long. CDR1 MDHEN and CDR2 SYDVKM come from the germline V gene. The V segment lost 6 bases and the J segment 2 bases; nucleotides outside the gene matches: 10. This CDR3 is CASRSPGTVAYEQYF. Here the CDR3 DNA reads TGTGCCAGCAGGAGCCCCGGGACAGTGGCCTACGAGCAGTACTTC.

This clonotype was counted between two and nine times. The chain is built from TRBV27 and TRBJ2-4; D tentatively fits TRBD1 or TRBD2 (5 bases each). This CDR3 contains 11 residues. CDR1 is MNHEY, CDR2 SMNVEV, per germline (reference sequence). V lost 6 bases to trimming and J lost 13 bases, with 13 bases between them. The CDR3 protein is CASRDGAGQYF. CDR3 bases: TGTGCCAGCAGAGACGGGGCAGGGCAGTACTTC.

This clonotype has more than one count but fewer than ten. The chain carries TRBV7-2 and TRBJ2-3; D call uncertain. The CDR3 is 15 amino acids. Germline-derived CDR1 and CDR2 are SGHTA and FQGNSA. Trimming took 1 base from V and 2 from J, leaving 10 bases between them. CDR3 region: CASSLVALTTDTQYF. CDR3 in DNA: TGTGCCAGCAGCTTAGTGGCCCTAACCACAGATACGCAGTATTTT. Filled out from reference TRBV7-2 and TRBJ2-3, the complete variable domain reads GAGVSQSPSNKVTEKGKDVELRCDPISGHTALYWYRQSLGQGLEFLIYFQGNSAPDKSGLPSDRFSAERTGGSVSTLTIQRTQQEDSAVYLCASSLVALTTDTQYFGPGTRLTVL.

This clonotype has more than one count but fewer than ten. The chain has TRBV28 and TRBJ2-5; D is undetermined. V shed 6 bases and J shed 5 bases, with 13 bases lying between them. The germline CDR1 and CDR2 sequences are MDHEN and SYDVKM. The CDR3 runs to 13 residues. CDR3 residues: CASSQGLPETQYF. The CDR3 DNA reads TGTGCCAGCAGCCAAGGCCTCCCGGAGACCCAGTACTTC.

This clonotype was seen many times. The V gene is TRBV7-9, the J gene TRBJ2-5, with D unclear. Trimming stripped 3 bases from V and 1 base from J, with 9 bases between. The CDR3 has 14 amino acids. The germline gives CDR1 SEHNR, CDR2 FQNEAQ (reference sequence). The DNA of the CDR3 is TGTGCCAGCAGCTTTGGCGTAAGCCAAGAGACCCAGTACTTC. Translated, it gives CASSFGVSQETQYF.

This chain links TRBV15 with TRBJ1-2; tentatively, D is TRBD1 (6 bases). V was clipped by 6 bases and J by 4 bases, with 15 bases between them. There are 14 residues in the CDR3. The germline CDR1 and CDR2 sequences are LNHNV and YYDKDF (reference sequence). CDR3 bases: TGTGCCACCAGTAGTGAGGACAGCTCCTATGGCTACACCTTC. Translating it yields CATSSEDSSYGYTF.

J is TRBJ2-2 and V is TRBV10-3, with D perhaps assigned TRBD1 or TRBD2 (5 bases each). The CDR3 runs to 13 residues. Per the germline V gene, CDR1 is ENHRY and CDR2 is SYGVKD. The ends were cut back, 11 bases at V and 6 bases at J, with 16 bases in the middle. The CDR3 region is CASWDRTPGELFF. CDR3 sequence (DNA): TGTGCCTCCTGGGACCGGACACCCGGGGAGCTGTTTTTT.

CDR3 sequence reads: CASRLMAAGGRETQYF. The CDR3 DNA reads TGCGCCAGCAGGCTGATGGCGGCCGGGGGTAGAGAGACCCAGTACTTC. The rearrangement links TRBV5-1 to TRBJ2-5, with a possible D match to TRBD2 (6 bases). This CDR3 has 16 residues. The V and J ends lost 5 bases and 4 bases respectively, with 21 bases between them. Germline values: CDR1 SGHRS, CDR2 YFSETQ.

In this sample, this clonotype turned up a few times. The J gene is TRBJ2-1, the V gene TRBV6-2 or TRBV6-3; D remains unclear. The germline V gene encodes CDR1 MNHEY and CDR2 SVGEGT. This CDR3 has 17 amino acids. With 2 bases removed from V and 4 bases from J, the gap between germline ends came to 18 bases. The CDR3 reads CASSYDLPLTPYNEQFF. CDR3 bases: TGTGCCAGCAGTTACGACCTGCCCCTTACCCCTTACAATGAGCAGTTCTTC.

This rearrangement joins TRBV19 to TRBJ1-1, with TRBD1 identical over 9 bases. The CDR3 loop spans 14 amino acids. The V segment lost 5 bases and the J segment 6 bases; nucleotides outside the gene matches: 7. Germline loops: CDR1 LNHDA, CDR2 SQIVND (reference sequence). This chain's CDR3 is CASSRADRGPEAFF. The CDR3 nucleotides are TGTGCCAGTAGTCGTGCGGACAGGGGACCTGAAGCTTTCTTT.

V usage is TRBV4-1 and J usage is TRBJ2-1; 8 bases match TRBD2. V trimming: 0 bases; J trimming: 2 bases; junction bases outside the gene matches: 3. The germline gives CDR1 MGHRA, CDR2 YSYEKL. This CDR3 is 16 amino acids long. As DNA, the CDR3 is TGCGCCAGCAGCCAAGAACTAGCGGCACCCTACAATGAGCAGTTCTTC. The encoded protein is CASSQELAAPYNEQFF.

The V and J genes are TRBV20-1 and TRBJ2-7; 12 bases line up with TRBD2. The CDR3 contains 13 residues. CDR1 is DFQATT and CDR2 is SNEGSKA in the germline V gene (reference sequence). V lost 6 bases and J lost 2; bases outside the gene matches: 2. CDR3 loop: CSARTSGAYEQYF. DNA of the CDR3: TGCAGTGCCCGGACTAGCGGGGCCTACGAGCAGTACTTC.

This chain uses TRBV29-1 with TRBJ2-2, with D possibly being TRBD1 or TRBD2 (7 bases each). The CDR3 runs to 15 residues. Trimming took off 4 bases at V and 4 bases at J, with 16 bases between the two ends. Germline loops: CDR1 SQVTM, CDR2 ANQGSEA. The CDR3 loop is CSVAEGAGATGELFF. DNA for the CDR3: TGCAGCGTTGCGGAGGGGGCGGGAGCCACCGGGGAGCTGTTTTTT.

This clonotype occurred a few times. The chain employs TRBV7-9 and TRBJ2-7, with 8 bases identical to TRBD1. Trimming cost V 1 base and J 4 bases; bases outside gene matches: 6. Germline V gives CDR1 SEHNR, CDR2 FQNEAQ (reference sequence). The CDR3 spans 15 residues. CDR3 sequence (DNA): TGTGCCAGCAGCTTAGGCCCAGGGGGCTTGTACGAGCAGTACTTC. It translates to CASSLGPGGLYEQYF.

The chain combines TRBV12-3 or TRBV12-4 with TRBJ2-3; tentative D call: TRBD2 (5 bases). The CDR3 is made up of 15 amino acids. V lost 3 bases to trimming and J lost 2 bases, with 12 bases between them. The CDR3 is CASSFGEPITDTQYF. The CDR3 nucleotides are TGTGCCAGCAGTTTTGGGGAGCCGATCACAGATACGCAGTATTTT.

This clonotype showed up many times. This rearrangement joins TRBV5-1 to TRBJ2-3; 12 bases align to TRBD2. CDR1 SGHRS and CDR2 YFSETQ come from the germline V gene. The CDR3 covers 16 residues. Trimming at V came to 4 bases and at J to 5 bases, leaving 8 bases not matched to a gene. CDR3 protein: CASSKPALAGGDTQYF. CDR3 bases: TGCGCCAGCAGCAAACCGGCACTAGCGGGAGGAGATACGCAGTATTTT.

This clonotype has a handful of counts. The chain links TRBV28 to TRBJ2-2; D is possibly TRBD1 (5 bases). There are 15 residues in the CDR3. The V end was cut by 4 bases, the J end by 4 bases, with 13 bases between. Germline V lookup: CDR1 MDHEN, CDR2 SYDVKM. The CDR3 is CASSSSSDSTGELFF. The CDR3 DNA follows: TGTGCCAGCAGTTCTTCAAGCGACAGCACCGGGGAGCTGTTTTTT.

This clonotype has ten or more counts. This chain joins TRBV18 and TRBJ2-4; the match to TRBD1 covers 7 bases. From germline, CDR1 is KGHSH and CDR2 LQKENI. The CDR3 contains 14 residues. Trimming took 0 bases from V and 6 from J; bases not matched to a gene: 2. The CDR3 region has the DNA TGTGCCAGCTCACCACCGGGACAGCTAAACATTCAGTACTTC. Protein sequence: CASSPPGQLNIQYF.

This clonotype turned up a few times. This chain joins TRBV28 and TRBJ2-3, with a weak D call TRBD2 (6 bases). Germline-derived CDR1 and CDR2 are MDHEN and SYDVKM. V gave up 5 bases and J gave up 6 bases, with 18 bases separating them. CDR3 size: 15 residues. CDR3 sequence (DNA): TGTGCCAGCAGTGGAGATACCTTCGGGAGCGATACGCAGTATTTT. As protein: CASSGDTFGSDTQYF.

The V gene is TRBV7-9, the J gene TRBJ1-6; D possibly corresponds to TRBD1 (6 bases). Germline-derived CDR1 and CDR2 are SEHNR and FQNEAQ (reference sequence). The CDR3 length is 15 residues. The V and J ends lost 4 bases and 3 bases respectively, with 10 bases between them. The CDR3 loop reads CASSYWTVYNSPLHF. In DNA, the CDR3 is TGTGCCAGCAGCTACTGGACAGTCTATAATTCACCCCTCCACTTT.

V gene TRBV5-1 combines with J gene TRBJ2-1; D is unclear. The CDR3 runs 12 residues. CDR1 SGHRS and CDR2 YFSETQ come from the germline V gene. The V end was cut by 2 bases, the J end by 12 bases, with 12 bases between. CDR3 loop: CASSLKNVVQFF. CDR3 bases: TGCGCCAGCAGCTTAAAGAACGTTGTGCAGTTCTTC. Using reference TRBV5-1 and TRBJ2-1 for the parts outside the CDR3, the full variable domain is KAGVTQTPRYLIKTRGQQVTLSCSPISGHRSVSWYQQTPGQGLQFLFEYFSETQRNKGNFPGRFSGRQFSNSRSEMNVSTLELGDSALYLCASSLKNVVQFFGPGTRLTVL.